The 8 T cell receptor beta chains given below trace back to one sample, sequenced in a study of T cell responses to AZD1222 COVID-19 vaccine. TCRdb's copy holds only in-frame clones and misses some; the assay was immunoSEQ multiplex PCR. The table has 130,000 or so clones, roughly 92% seen once. The source was peripheral blood, collected on day 0 of AZD1222 vaccination. The receptors were gathered from an adult in good health.

The gene calls are TRBV28 and TRBJ1-6; possible D gene TRBD1, 6 bases. This CDR3 has 15 residues. Per the germline V gene, CDR1 is MDHEN and CDR2 is SYDVKM. V lost 1 base, J lost 10 bases, and 14 bases lay in between. The CDR3 loop is CASSLSGAWVSPLHF. For the CDR3, the DNA is TGTGCCAGCAGTTTATCGGGGGCCTGGGTATCACCCCTCCACTTT.

The J gene is TRBJ1-4, the V gene TRBV4-1; D possibly corresponds to TRBD1 (5 bases). Trimming shortened V by 5 bases and J by 6 bases, and 19 bases separated the two germline ends. Germline V gene lookup returns CDR1 MGHRA and CDR2 YSYEKL. The CDR3 loop spans 16 amino acids. The DNA for the CDR3 is TGCGCCAGCAGCTCGGTCAAATCAGGGTCGGATGAAAAACTGTTTTTT. Its translation is CASSSVKSGSDEKLFF.

The chain uses TRBV28 and TRBJ2-5, with D possibly TRBD2 on 7 matching bases. V lost 8 bases and J 2 bases, leaving 24 bases between the germline ends. Germline-derived CDR1 and CDR2 are MDHEN and SYDVKM. The CDR3 runs to 17 residues. The CDR3 DNA sequence: TGTGCCAGCGTTGGTGCCCGCTACAGGGAGGGGCAAGAGACCCAGTACTTC. Translation gives CASVGARYREGQETQYF.

The chain recombines TRBV4-2 with TRBJ1-1; D is uncertain. The V end was cut by 0 bases, the J end by 0 bases, with 5 bases between. In germline, CDR1 is LGHNA, CDR2 YNFKEQ. The CDR3 spans 14 residues. This CDR3 is CASSQDSVNTEAFF. CDR3 nucleotide sequence: TGTGCCAGCAGCCAAGACTCTGTGAACACTGAAGCTTTCTTT.

The rearrangement joins TRBV19 to TRBJ2-7; D gene uncertain. Germline CDR1 LNHDA, CDR2 SQIVND (reference sequence). CDR3 length equals 14 residues. V dropped 6 bases and J dropped 6 bases, with 18 bases sitting between them. The CDR3 bases are TGTGCCAGTAGGGACCCGGGCGACGGTGTCGAGCAGTACTTC. It codes for CASRDPGDGVEQYF.

The chain links TRBV2 to TRBJ1-2; a possible D gene is TRBD1 (6 bases). The length of the CDR3 is 14 residues. The germline V gene encodes CDR1 SNHLY and CDR2 FYNNEI. The ends were cut back, 3 bases at V and 8 bases at J, with 16 bases in the middle. CDR3 sequence: CASSEEGGLEGYTF. The DNA of the CDR3 is TGTGCCAGCAGTGAGGAAGGGGGATTGGAAGGCTACACCTTC.

V is TRBV23-1 and J is TRBJ1-1; a weak D match, TRBD1 (6 bases). TRBV23-1 falls under the ORF class, with uncertain function. CDR3 size: 16 residues. V lost 6 bases and J 1 base, leaving 18 bases between the germline ends. This chain's CDR3 is CASRRKNRVANTEAFF. DNA of the CDR3: TGCGCCAGCAGACGAAAAAACAGGGTTGCGAACACTGAAGCTTTCTTT.

The J gene is TRBJ1-2, the V gene TRBV7-9, with D maybe TRBD1 (6 bases). The CDR3 runs to 13 residues. The germline gives CDR1 SEHNR, CDR2 FQNEAQ (reference sequence). V shed 5 bases and J shed 6 bases, with 13 bases lying between them. CDR3 coding DNA: TGTGCCAGCAGCCCGGGGGACACGAATGGCTACACCTTC. Protein sequence: CASSPGDTNGYTF.